This T cell receptor (beta chain) was observed in a study of cytomegalovirus exposure and HLA in healthy donors. A remark on this clone: Its antigen is unidentified.

Trimming shortened V by 2 bases and J by 2 bases, and 15 bases separated the two germline ends. Germline V gives CDR1 MGHRA, CDR2 YSYEKL. The CDR3 has 16 residues. Libraries were prepared by immunoSEQ multiplex PCR; TCRdb keeps only in-frame clonotypes and omits some of them. The sample carries under 200,000 clones, about 90% recorded once. Study-wide results and limits: There were under 200 TCR beta chains listed as cytomegalovirus-associated.

The TCR originated in a young man in good health and CMV-seropositive. Sequencing used PBMCs. The V gene is TRBV4-1, the J gene TRBJ2-5, with D possibly being TRBD2 (6 bases). The CDR3 reads CASSQQFAGTQETQYF. In DNA form, the CDR3 reads TGCGCCAGCAGCCAACAATTTGCCGGGACTCAAGAGACCCAGTACTTC.